This T cell receptor (beta chain) was documented in a study of blood T cells in healthy people across ages. Extraction yielded at least 6 micrograms of total RNA per sample. It was with a sample-barcoded 5' primer and a J-beta primer mix that a second PCR of about 6 to 12 cycles was run. A template-switch adaptor containing 12 random nucleotides labeled each cDNA molecule. TCRdb passed the 5' RACE reads through MiXCR, listing each CDR3 protein once. The sample has some 730,000 distinct CDR3 sequences, 22% seen once; the top ten hold under 25%. Only a few counts were recorded for this clonotype. Trimming left V 6 bases short and J 7 bases short, with 17 bases between. The CDR3 loop spans 14 amino acids.

Sample: blood. The rearrangement links TRBV12-3 or TRBV12-4 to TRBJ2-3; D may be TRBD1 (6 bases). This receptor was taken from a man aged 65 to 85 in good health. For the CDR3, the DNA is TGTGCCAGCAGATCGACAGGAGTTCTGTATACGCAGTATTTT. Protein product: CASRSTGVLYTQYF.